The T cell receptor beta chain under discussion was sequenced for a study of blood T cell repertoires in COVID-19. Background on the study: Nucleic acid was either cDNA or gDNA, and it came from T cells, B-cell-depleted T cells, or PBMCs.

V lost 4 bases, J lost 1 base, and 7 bases lay in between. CDR3 length: 14 residues. Germline values: CDR1 SGHTA, CDR2 FQGTGA. Some clones are missing from TCRdb's copy, which holds only in-frame ones; the method was immunoSEQ multiplex PCR. Among about 190,000 clones listed, over 75% were seen once. The V and J genes are TRBV7-3 and TRBJ2-2, with D possibly matching TRBD1 (5 bases). Material: peripheral blood. This TCR was sampled from a woman aged 40 to 50 who had recovered from COVID-19. DNA for the CDR3: TGTGCCAGCAGCTCAGGGCAGAACACCGGGGAGCTGTTTTTT. This gives the protein CASSSGQNTGELFF.